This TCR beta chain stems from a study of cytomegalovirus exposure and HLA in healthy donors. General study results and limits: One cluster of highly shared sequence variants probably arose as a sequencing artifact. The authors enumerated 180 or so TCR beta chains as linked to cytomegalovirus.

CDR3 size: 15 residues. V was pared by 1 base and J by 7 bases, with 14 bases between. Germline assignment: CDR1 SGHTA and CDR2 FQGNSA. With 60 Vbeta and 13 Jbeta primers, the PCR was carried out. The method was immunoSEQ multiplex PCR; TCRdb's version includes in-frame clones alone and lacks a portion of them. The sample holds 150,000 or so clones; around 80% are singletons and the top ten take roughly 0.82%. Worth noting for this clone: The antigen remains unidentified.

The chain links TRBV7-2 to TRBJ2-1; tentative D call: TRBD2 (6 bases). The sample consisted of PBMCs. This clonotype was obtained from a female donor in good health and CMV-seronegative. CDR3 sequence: CASSLGDFRRNEQFF. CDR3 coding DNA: TGTGCCAGCAGCTTAGGGGACTTTCGGCGGAATGAGCAGTTCTTC.